The present T cell receptor (beta chain) was sequenced within a study of blood T cells in healthy people across ages. Study details: Template switching retrieved approximately one barcoded beta molecule for each two T cells. Points from the study as a whole: The fall in TCR beta diversity per million T cells was roughly linear with age.

Through a sample-barcoded 5' primer and a J-beta primer mix, a second PCR was run for about 6 to 11 cycles. MiXCR, run by TCRdb on the 5' RACE reads, gives a single entry per CDR3 protein. The table records more than 800,000 distinct CDR3 sequences, under 35% of them present only once. Looked up from germline, CDR1 is MNHEY and CDR2 is SVGAGI. The CDR3 covers 15 residues. Trimming stripped 0 bases from V and 2 bases from J, with 10 bases between. This clonotype has at least ten counts. Its target is unknown. The TCR comes from an elderly woman in good health. The chain couples TRBV6-5 to TRBJ2-5, with D maybe TRBD1 (5 bases). The sequencing input was blood. CDR3 sequence (DNA): TGTGCCAGCAGTTACTCGCCAGGGCTTCAAGAGACCCAGTACTTC. Protein sequence: CASSYSPGLQETQYF.